Following are 8 T cell receptor beta chains from one sample sequenced in a study of T cell repertoires in ileal Crohn's disease. The protocol was immunoSEQ multiplex PCR, while the TCRdb copy is restricted to in-frame clones and leaves out a portion. The sample has 3,400 or so clones; roughly 90% are singletons. Sequencing was carried out using ileal tissue. Receptor source: an adult with Crohn's disease.

J is TRBJ2-7 and V is TRBV4-1; D is ambiguous. CDR1 MGHRA and CDR2 YSYEKL come from the germline V gene. This CDR3 region has 15 residues. V gave up 1 base and J gave up 2 bases, with 12 bases separating them. The CDR3 nucleotides are TGCGCCAGCAGCCAAGTCACGAGCGCCGCCTACGAGCAGTACTTC. Translation gives CASSQVTSAAYEQYF.

The chain carries TRBV29-1 and TRBJ1-2; 8 nucleotides line up with TRBD1. J lost 6 bases, V lost 3 bases, and 6 bases had no gene match. Germline CDR1 SQVTM, CDR2 ANQGSEA. This CDR3 is 13 amino acids long. CDR3 region: CSVDAQGADGYTF. DNA of the CDR3: TGCAGCGTTGATGCCCAGGGGGCAGATGGCTACACCTTC.

The genes are TRBV21-1 and TRBJ1-6; TRBD1 is the table's D call, not checked against the DNA. TRBV21-1 is noted as a pseudogene. The CDR3 runs to 16 residues. The CDR3 DNA reads TGTGCCAGCAGCAAGCTGCCCGGGACAGAAAATTCACCCCTCCACTTT. Protein product: CASSKLPGTENSPLHF.

The chain combines TRBV28 with TRBJ2-4; D possibly corresponds to TRBD2 (6 bases). The CDR3 length is 16 residues. Trimming pared 4 bases from V and 0 bases from J, leaving 13 bases between. The germline gives CDR1 MDHEN, CDR2 SYDVKM. The chain's CDR3 is CASSSGGAVAKNIQYF. CDR3 in DNA: TGTGCCAGCAGTTCCGGGGGAGCGGTAGCCAAAAACATTCAGTACTTC.

This clone appeared once. This CDR3 is CASSEAGTSGLVYF. The CDR3 region has the DNA TGTGCCAGCAGTGAAGCTGGGACTAGCGGTCTCGTGTACTTC. J is TRBJ2-7 and V is TRBV6-1; TRBD2 matches at 11 bases. The V segment lost 0 bases and the J segment 12 bases; nucleotides outside the gene matches: 7. CDR1 is MNHNS, CDR2 SASEGT, per germline. The CDR3 sequence is 14 residues long.

This clone was seen only once. The chain joins TRBV5-6 to TRBJ1-2; TRBD1 is a possible D gene (5 bases). CDR3 size: 14 residues. V lost 4 bases, J lost 5 bases, and 15 bases lay in between. Germline CDR1 and CDR2: SGHDT and YYEEEE. The CDR3 nucleotides read TGTGCCAGCAGCCGCCCAGGGTTTCGGTATGGCTACACCTTC. Translation: CASSRPGFRYGYTF.

This clone is a singleton in its sample. This chain connects TRBV5-1 to TRBJ1-1; 10 positions match TRBD1. Trimming took 4 bases from V and 4 from J; bases not matched to a gene: 10. Germline V gene lookup returns CDR1 SGHRS and CDR2 YFSETQ. This CDR3 region has 16 residues. The CDR3 region is CASSPGTGALGTEAFF. Here the CDR3 DNA reads TGCGCCAGCAGCCCGGGGACAGGGGCCCTTGGCACTGAAGCTTTCTTT.

This rearrangement joins TRBV6-1 to TRBJ1-2; D gene unclear. Germline values: CDR1 MNHNS, CDR2 SASEGT. Trimming took 4 bases from V and 4 from J, leaving 16 bases between them. There are 15 residues in the CDR3. The CDR3 region has the DNA TGTGCCAGCAGTGGGACCGCAAGAACGAGCTATGGCTACACCTTC. It encodes CASSGTARTSYGYTF.